This T cell receptor beta chain is from a study of T cells in Graves' hyperthyroidism and ophthalmopathy. TCR beta CDR3 regions were amplified from RNA. Carried out on the TCR CDR3, a first-round RT-PCR used the HTBI primer set. TCRdb ran MiXCR on the multiplex PCR reads and lists one entry per CDR3 protein. The table includes 500,000 to 800,000 distinct CDR3 sequences, roughly 15% detected once. Each ophthalmopathy patient scored at least 3 on the Clinical Activity Score and at least 4 on NOSPECS grade, with duration under 3 months. The diagnoses drew upon clinical symptoms, serum thyroxine and TRAb, thyroid ultrasound and orbital computed tomography. Germline trimming cut 4 bases from V and 2 bases from J; bases unmatched to any gene: 5. Germline CDR1 is SEHNR and CDR2 is FQNEAQ (reference sequence). The CDR3 is 17 residues long.

The source is a woman aged 45-65 years with Graves' ophthalmopathy. This chain joins TRBV7-9 and TRBJ2-3; 14 bases agree with TRBD2. The material sequenced was blood. The CDR3 here is CASSSGLAGEDTDTQYF. The CDR3 coding sequence is TGTGCCAGCAGCTCGGGACTAGCGGGAGAAGACACAGATACGCAGTATTTT.